These 14 T cell receptor beta chains were sequenced from one sample in a study of blood T cell repertoires in COVID-19. Assay used: immunoSEQ multiplex PCR; TCRdb lists only in-frame clones, some missing. The sample consists of some 14,000 clones, approximately 84% of them appearing once. Sequenced sample: peripheral blood. These receptors all come from a human donor in a cohort sampled during active COVID-19.

The rearrangement links TRBV15 to TRBJ2-2, with D perhaps matching TRBD2 (6 bases). Looked up from germline, CDR1 is LNHNV and CDR2 is YYDKDF (reference sequence). The CDR3 consists of 17 residues. V was pared by 0 bases and J by 0 bases, with 11 bases between. The CDR3 loop is CATSRDHGDSNTGELFF. CDR3 bases: TGTGCCACCAGCAGAGATCATGGGGACTCGAACACCGGGGAGCTGTTTTTT.

This chain uses TRBV6-2 or TRBV6-3 with TRBJ2-3; 10 bases align to TRBD2. This CDR3 region has 21 residues. V trimming: 1 base; J trimming: 0 bases; junction bases outside the gene matches: 16. The V gene's germline CDR1 is MNHEY and CDR2 SVGEGT. The CDR3 DNA reads as TGTGCCAGCAGTTACTTACTAGCGGGGCCTCGCGCGAAACTAAGCACAGATACGCAGTATTTT. The encoded protein is CASSYLLAGPRAKLSTDTQYF.

The chain couples TRBV18 to TRBJ2-7; D is undetermined. Trimming took 6 bases from V and 5 from J, leaving 11 bases between them. The CDR3 extends over 12 amino acids. From germline, CDR1 is KGHSH and CDR2 LQKENI. In DNA, the CDR3 is TGTGCCAGCTCGCGAGTTCGCGACGAGCAGTACTTC. As protein: CASSRVRDEQYF. Looking up the rest from reference TRBV18 and TRBJ2-7 gives the full variable domain: NAGVMQNPRHLVRRRGQEARLRCSPMKGHSHVYWYRQLPEEGLKFMVYLQKENIIDESGMPKERFSAEFPKEGPSILRIQQVVRGDSAAYFCASSRVRDEQYFGPGTRLTVT.

The chain joins TRBV2 to TRBJ1-5; 8 positions agree with TRBD1. Germline V gives CDR1 SNHLY, CDR2 FYNNEI. V gave up 5 bases and J gave up 0 bases; unmatched junction bases: 3. This CDR3 contains 15 residues. The CDR3 region has the DNA TGTGCCAGCAGTCGGACAGGGACTAGCAATCAGCCCCAGCATTTT. Its translation: CASSRTGTSNQPQHF.

The gene calls are TRBV5-5 and TRBJ2-3; the D gene is possibly TRBD1 (6 bases). Deletions cut 5 bases from V and 0 bases from J, with 19 bases between. Germline values: CDR1 SGHKS, CDR2 YYEKEE (reference sequence). This CDR3 is built from 17 residues. CDR3 amino acids: CASRTPYPDSSTDTQYF. CDR3 DNA sequence: TGTGCCAGCAGAACACCGTACCCGGACAGTAGCACAGATACGCAGTATTTT.

This clone has more than one count but fewer than ten. The J gene is TRBJ1-6, the V gene TRBV6-6, with D unresolved. Germline V gene data show CDR1 as MNHNY and CDR2 as SVGAGI (reference sequence). The CDR3 contains 14 residues. The V end was cut by 3 bases, the J end by 5 bases, with 8 bases between. The CDR3 protein is CASSYAENNSPLHF. The DNA for the CDR3 is TGTGCCAGCAGTTATGCGGAAAATAATTCACCCCTCCACTTT.

V usage is TRBV9 and J usage is TRBJ2-3; 9 bases fit TRBD1. V lost 1 base and J lost 4; bases outside the gene matches: 7. Per germline, CDR1 SGDLS and CDR2 YYNGEE. This CDR3 region has 16 residues. The CDR3 sequence: CASSVPGTGPPDTQYF. CDR3 DNA sequence: TGTGCCAGCAGCGTACCTGGGACAGGGCCCCCAGATACGCAGTATTTT.

The rearrangement links TRBV6-5 to TRBJ2-6, with D hard to call. V lost 8 bases, J lost 0 bases, and 5 bases lay in between. CDR1 is MNHEY, CDR2 SVGAGI, per germline. The CDR3 is 13 residues long. The CDR3 loop reads CASCDSGANVLTF. The CDR3 nucleotides are TGTGCCAGCTGCGACTCTGGGGCCAACGTCCTGACTTTC.

This clone was observed a few times. The chain uses TRBV5-4 and TRBJ2-7; TRBD1 matches at 7 bases. Germline assignment: CDR1 SGHNT and CDR2 YYREEE (reference sequence). J gave up 3 bases and V 6 bases, and 18 bases lay outside the gene matches. The CDR3 is 17 amino acids. The CDR3 coding sequence is TGTGCCAGCACCTTTACCCACAGGGACAGAGATATCTACGAGCAGTACTTC. Residues: CASTFTHRDRDIYEQYF.

This chain uses TRBV4-2 with TRBJ2-3, with a possible D match to TRBD2 (8 bases). The CDR3 is made up of 15 amino acids. Germline CDR1 LGHNA, CDR2 YNFKEQ. V gave up 6 bases and J gave up 6 bases, with 19 bases separating them. CDR3: CASSPGGGGGDTQYF. CDR3 sequence (DNA): TGTGCCAGCAGTCCGGGAGGGGGCGGGGGTGATACGCAGTATTTT.

This chain uses TRBV12-5 with TRBJ2-1; D is perhaps TRBD2 (5 bases). Trimming cost V 4 bases and J 2 bases, with 9 bases left between them. CDR1 and CDR2 from the germline V gene are LGHNT and FRNRAP. The CDR3 spans 14 residues. The CDR3 region is CASGYEGTYNEQFF. In DNA form, the CDR3 reads TGTGCTAGTGGTTACGAGGGAACCTACAATGAGCAGTTCTTC.

This clone is a singleton in its sample. This chain links TRBV18 with TRBJ2-1; D unclear. Germline V lookup: CDR1 KGHSH, CDR2 LQKENI. Trimming removed 4 bases from V and 12 bases from J, with 10 bases in between. The CDR3 runs 11 residues. CDR3 protein: CASSRRIGQFF. CDR3 bases: TGTGCCAGCTCACGTCGCATCGGGCAGTTCTTC.

This sequence joins TRBV19 and TRBJ2-1, with 9 bases matching TRBD2. This CDR3 spans 14 amino acids. CDR1 LNHDA and CDR2 SQIVND come from the germline V gene (reference sequence). The V and J ends lost 4 bases and 7 bases, in that order; junction bases with no gene match: 5. CDR3 amino acids: CASSSGGAWNEQFF. Here the CDR3 DNA reads TGTGCCAGTAGTAGCGGGGGGGCGTGGAATGAGCAGTTCTTC.

The chain has TRBV5-6 and TRBJ1-4, with a possible D match to TRBD1 (6 bases). CDR3 length equals 14 residues. Germline CDR1 SGHDT, CDR2 YYEEEE. The ends were cut back, 4 bases at V and 8 bases at J, with 15 bases in the middle. CDR3 sequence reads: CASSPDRHGEKLFF. CDR3 sequence (DNA): TGTGCCAGCAGCCCAGACAGGCACGGGGAAAAACTGTTTTTT.